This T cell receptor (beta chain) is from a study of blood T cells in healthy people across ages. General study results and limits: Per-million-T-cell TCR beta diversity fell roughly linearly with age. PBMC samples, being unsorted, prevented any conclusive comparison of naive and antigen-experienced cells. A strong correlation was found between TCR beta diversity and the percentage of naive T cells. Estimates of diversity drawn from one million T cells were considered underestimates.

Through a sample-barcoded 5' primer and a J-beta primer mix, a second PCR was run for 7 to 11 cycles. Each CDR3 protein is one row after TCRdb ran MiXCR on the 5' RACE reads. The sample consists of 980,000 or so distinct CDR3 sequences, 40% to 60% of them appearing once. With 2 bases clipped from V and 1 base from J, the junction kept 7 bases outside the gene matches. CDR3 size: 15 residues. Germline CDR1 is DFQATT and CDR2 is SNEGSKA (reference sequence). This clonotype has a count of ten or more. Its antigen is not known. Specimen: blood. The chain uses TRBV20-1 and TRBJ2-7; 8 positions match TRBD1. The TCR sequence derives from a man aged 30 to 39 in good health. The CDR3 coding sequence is TGCAGTGCTAGACCCGGACAGGGAGGTTCCTACGAGCAGTACTTC. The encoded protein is CSARPGQGGSYEQYF.